Listed here are 8 T cell receptor beta chains from one sample, sequenced in a study of read filtering for tumor transcriptome and immune sequencing. From around 440 ng of RNA, a library with molecular barcoded alpha/delta and beta/gamma adaptors was made. TCRdb analysed the reads with MiXCR anew, one entry per CDR3 protein. The data contain 100,000 to 150,000 distinct CDR3 sequences, 13% of them singletons. The sequenced sample was a population of CD138-negative cells sorted from bone marrow. These TCRs come from a donor at least 40 years old with multiple myeloma.

This clonotype was recorded at least ten times. J is TRBJ1-1 and V is TRBV2, with D uncertain. The CDR3 totals 13 residues. V gave up 4 bases and J gave up 3 bases, with 9 bases separating them. Germline values: CDR1 SNHLY, CDR2 FYNNEI. The CDR3 bases are TGTGCCAGCAGTGCCGAAAGGGACACTGAAGCTTTCTTT. Amino acids: CASSAERDTEAFF.

This clonotype showed up just a few times. The chain employs TRBV20-1 and TRBJ1-3; TRBD1 matches at 10 bases. This CDR3 comprises 17 residues. CDR1 and CDR2 (germline): DFQATT, SNEGSKA (reference sequence). V was clipped by 6 bases and J by 0 bases; unmatched bases: 11. For the CDR3, the DNA is TGCAGTGCCCAAGGACAGGGGGTTCTCGGCTCTGGAAACACCATATATTTT. Its translation: CSAQGQGVLGSGNTIYF.

This rearrangement joins TRBV19 to TRBJ1-5; a weak D match, TRBD1 (6 bases). The CDR3 has 15 residues. V was trimmed by 7 bases and J by 7 bases, leaving 20 bases between them. Germline V CDR1 and CDR2: LNHDA, SQIVND (reference sequence). In nucleotides, the CDR3 is TGTGCCAGTACCCTAGGGGGGACTCGGCTCCAGCCCCAGCATTTT. It is translated as CASTLGGTRLQPQHF.

This clonotype was picked up many times. CDR3 protein: CASSLVTGKTQYF. Written as DNA, the CDR3 is TGTGCCAGCAGCTTAGTGACAGGGAAGACCCAGTACTTC. The genes are TRBV7-9 and TRBJ2-5, with 7 bases fitting TRBD1. Germline CDR1 is SEHNR and CDR2 is FQNEAQ (reference sequence). The CDR3 totals 13 residues. V lost 1 base and J lost 6; bases outside the gene matches: 2.

This clonotype was counted at least ten times. The rearrangement links TRBV20-1 to TRBJ1-4; D gene ambiguous. The CDR3 has 15 residues. Per the germline V gene, CDR1 is DFQATT and CDR2 is SNEGSKA (reference sequence). V lost 3 bases to trimming and J lost 7 bases, with 18 bases between them. In nucleotides, the CDR3 is TGCAGTGCTAGGAACGTCGGGGTAGTGAGTGAAAAACTGTTTTTT. Its translation is CSARNVGVVSEKLFF.

This clonotype was counted at least ten times. CDR3 DNA sequence: TGTGCCAGCAGCTTGGGCGGGGACGCGATCTCCTACGAGCAGTACTTC. It encodes CASSLGGDAISYEQYF. The chain is built from TRBV5-4 and TRBJ2-7; D perhaps matches TRBD2 (6 bases). This CDR3 region has 16 residues. The V gene lost 0 bases and the J gene lost 0 bases, with 13 bases spanning the gap. From germline, CDR1 is SGHNT and CDR2 YYREEE (reference sequence).

The sample holds many counts of this clonotype. The CDR3 nucleotides read TGTGCCACCAGCAGAATGGACAACGTCAATCAGCCCCAGCATTTT. Translating gives CATSRMDNVNQPQHF. The chain employs TRBV15 and TRBJ1-5; D might be TRBD1 (5 bases). V gave up 2 bases and J gave up 3 bases, with 11 bases separating them. This CDR3 contains 15 residues. Germline V lookup: CDR1 LNHNV, CDR2 YYDKDF (reference sequence).

As concerns this clonotype: A read error is possible here, since a much larger clone lies one base away. CDR3 residues: CASSQVAGASYKEQFF. In DNA form, the CDR3 reads TGTGCCAGCAGCCAGGTAGCGGGAGCCTCCTACAAGGAGCAGTTCTTC. The chain couples TRBV3-1 to TRBJ2-1, with 9 bases aligning to TRBD2. CDR1 is LGHDT and CDR2 is YNNKEL in the germline V gene (reference sequence). CDR3 length equals 16 residues.